What follows is one T cell receptor beta chain and its context. Per the original methods: Quantification of nucleated cells was approximated via reference gene primer amplification. Method: immunoSEQ multiplex PCR; TCRdb's copy keeps in-frame clones and lacks some. D and trimming were read from the DNA, whereas the V and J calls and clone size are those reported in that table. This table holds 110,000 or so clones, 85% found once. The data were obtained in a study of blood T cell repertoires in COVID-19. Study at large: Specimens from acute and convalescent COVID-19 originated in the United States, Italy and Spain. PBMCs, B-cell-depleted T cells, or T cells provided the cDNA or gDNA that made up the material.

The CDR3 is 19 residues long. The V and J ends lost 4 bases and 1 base, in that order; junction bases with no gene match: 8. Germline CDR1 is SGHVS and CDR2 is FQNEAQ. The chain links TRBV7-8 to TRBJ2-4; 15 nucleotides line up with TRBD2. Specimen: peripheral blood. This clonotype originated in a woman between 55 and 75 years old with COVID-19, enrolled during active disease. This CDR3 reads CASSSRPGLAGGAKNIQYF. The CDR3 coding sequence is TGTGCCAGCAGCTCCAGACCGGGACTAGCGGGGGGTGCCAAAAACATTCAGTACTTC.